Listed below are T cell receptor beta chains from one sample, sequenced in a study of technical replicates of blood from a handful of donors. Assay used: immunoSEQ multiplex PCR; TCRdb lists only in-frame clones, some missing. The sample gives fewer than 100,000 clones, approximately 89% of which show up once; about 0.38% is in the top ten. Sequencing used T cells isolated from PBMCs. The source is a human donor in good health. The CDR3 runs from the conserved cysteine through the conserved F or W. Fields, in order: J gene, D gene, V gene, clone size, CDR3 DNA, CDR3 protein. D genes are given only for firm matches. The size field is filled for only some rows; it gives once, few, many or a size class.

j_gene: TRBJ2-5; d_gene: TRBD2; v_gene: TRBV27; abundance: NA; CDR3nt: TGTGCCAGCAGTCCTCACGGGACTAGCGGGATTCAAGAGACCCAGTACTTC; CDR3aa: CASSPHGTSGIQETQYF
j_gene: TRBJ2-7; d_gene: NA; v_gene: TRBV4-1; abundance: once; CDR3nt: TGCGCCAGCAGTCACGGCGGGCCTGCCGAGCAGTACTTC; CDR3aa: CASSHGGPAEQYF
j_gene: TRBJ1-1; d_gene: NA; v_gene: TRBV5-1; abundance: NA; CDR3nt: TGCGCCAGCAGTAGTATGGTGAACACTGAAGCTTTCTTT; CDR3aa: CASSSMVNTEAFF
j_gene: TRBJ2-2; d_gene: TRBD1; v_gene: TRBV11-3; abundance: NA; CDR3nt: TGTGCCAGCAGCCGTCCCCGACAGGGGACCAACACCGGGGAGCTGTTTTTT; CDR3aa: CASSRPRQGTNTGELFF
j_gene: TRBJ1-2; d_gene: TRBD1; v_gene: TRBV29-1; abundance: NA; CDR3nt: TGCAGCGTTGACGGCAGGGGGGAAGAGGGCTACACCTTC; CDR3aa: CSVDGRGEEGYTF
j_gene: TRBJ2-1; d_gene: TRBD2; v_gene: TRBV2; abundance: NA; CDR3nt: TGTGCCAGCAGTGAATTAGCGGGAGGGGGTAATGAGCAGTTCTTC; CDR3aa: CASSELAGGGNEQFF
j_gene: TRBJ2-2; d_gene: NA; v_gene: TRBV10-3; abundance: once; CDR3nt: TGTGCCATCAGTAATTCCGGGACTCCCTCCGGGGAGCTGTTTTTT; CDR3aa: CAISNSGTPSGELFF
j_gene: TRBJ1-1; d_gene: TRBD1; v_gene: TRBV29-1; abundance: NA; CDR3nt: TGCAGCGTTGAAATGACAGGGTGGCAGAACACTGAAGCTTTCTTT; CDR3aa: CSVEMTGWQNTEAFF
j_gene: TRBJ2-6; d_gene: NA; v_gene: TRBV4-2; abundance: NA; CDR3nt: TGTGCCAGCAGCCAAATAGCCGGGGGTTGGGGCAGTTCTGGGGCCAACGTCCTGACTTTC; CDR3aa: CASSQIAGGWGSSGANVLTF
j_gene: TRBJ1-3; d_gene: NA; v_gene: TRBV4-1; abundance: NA; CDR3nt: TGCGCCAGCAGCCAAGACGAGAACTCTGGAAACACCATATATTTT; CDR3aa: CASSQDENSGNTIYF
j_gene: TRBJ1-2; d_gene: TRBD1; v_gene: TRBV10-3; abundance: NA; CDR3nt: TGTGCCATCAGTGAGAGGTCAGGGGGCGCGGACTATGGCTACACCTTC; CDR3aa: CAISERSGGADYGYTF